This TCR beta chain stems from a study of T cells in Graves' hyperthyroidism and ophthalmopathy. Study as a whole: The blood sample was taken at first diagnosis, before treatment began.

There were TCR beta CDR3 regions amplified from RNA transcripts. HTBI primers were employed in a first-round RT-PCR of the TCR CDR3. TCRdb re-analysed the multiplex PCR reads in MiXCR, keeping a single row per CDR3 protein. Among approximately 400,000 distinct CDR3 sequences listed, 20% to 30% were seen once. This CDR3 is 17 amino acids long. Germline CDR1 reads LNHDA; CDR2 reads SQIVND (reference sequence). Trimming removed 1 base from V and 0 bases from J; junction bases left unmatched: 2. This clonotype appeared once. The study excluded patients with uncontrolled infection, other autoimmune disease, pregnancy or lactation. Orbital computed tomography and thyroid ultrasound, together with serum TRAb and thyroxine and clinical symptoms, were used for diagnoses. The source of the PBMCs was around 10 ml of fresh peripheral blood.

The sequenced material came from blood. This chain joins TRBV19 and TRBJ2-2; 10 nucleotides agree with TRBD2. The clonotype comes from a man aged 50 to 60 with Graves' hyperthyroidism. Here the CDR3 reads CASSIGTSGSNTGELFF. The CDR3 region has the DNA TGTGCCAGTAGTATAGGGACTAGCGGATCGAACACCGGGGAGCTGTTTTTT.